A selection of T cell receptor beta chains follows, all from one sample in a study of CD8+ T cells in alopecia areata. Sequencing was performed with immunoSEQ multiplex PCR; in TCRdb, only in-frame clones are kept and a portion is missing. The sample holds 100,000 to 150,000 clones; approximately 49% are singletons and the top ten take under 20%. The source was CD8+ T cells sorted from blood, collected at week 0. All receptors derive from a human donor with alopecia areata. Each CDR3 is given with its conserved first and last residue. Fields, in order: CDR3 protein, CDR3 DNA, D gene, V gene, J gene, clone size. The D gene is left open where the match is weak. Only part of the rows carry a size: once, few, many, or a class if the clone is expanded.

CDR3aa: CASSGGQGGPNQPQHF
CDR3nt: TGTGCCAGCAGTGGCGGACAGGGGGGACCAAATCAGCCCCAGCATTTT
d_gene: TRBD1
v_gene: TRBV6-1
j_gene: TRBJ1-5
abundance: few

CDR3aa: CASHRQGGYEQYF
CDR3nt: TGTGCCTCCCATCGACAGGGGGGGTACGAGCAGTACTTC
d_gene: TRBD1
v_gene: TRBV30
j_gene: TRBJ2-7
abundance: few

CDR3aa: CASSAGPSGGPYNEQFF
CDR3nt: TGTGCCAGCAGCGCAGGTCCTAGCGGGGGCCCTTACAATGAGCAGTTCTTC
d_gene: TRBD2
v_gene: TRBV7-9
j_gene: TRBJ2-1
abundance: few

CDR3aa: CASNILAGGPGELFF
CDR3nt: TGTGCCAGCAACATACTAGCGGGGGGGCCCGGGGAGCTGTTTTTT
d_gene: TRBD2
v_gene: TRBV27
j_gene: TRBJ2-2
abundance: NA

CDR3aa: CASSQDPLGHETQYF
CDR3nt: TGCGCCAGCAGCCAAGATCCGTTGGGCCACGAGACCCAGTACTTC
d_gene: NA
v_gene: TRBV4-1
j_gene: TRBJ2-5
abundance: NA

CDR3aa: CASSQGPGTMNTEAFF
CDR3nt: TGCGCCAGCAGCCAAGGACCCGGGACAATGAACACTGAAGCTTTCTTT
d_gene: NA
v_gene: TRBV4-1
j_gene: TRBJ1-1
abundance: NA

CDR3aa: CASSPPDLQAPYEQYF
CDR3nt: TGTGCCAGCTCACCACCGGATTTACAGGCGCCCTACGAGCAGTACTTC
d_gene: NA
v_gene: TRBV18
j_gene: TRBJ2-7
abundance: few

CDR3aa: CASSPWGNTEAFF
CDR3nt: TGTGCCAGCAGCCCTTGGGGGAACACTGAAGCTTTCTTT
d_gene: NA
v_gene: TRBV27
j_gene: TRBJ1-1
abundance: NA

CDR3aa: CASSYSLQLGNTEAFF
CDR3nt: TGTGCCAGCAGTTACTCTCTGCAGCTGGGGAACACTGAAGCTTTCTTT
d_gene: NA
v_gene: TRBV6-5
j_gene: TRBJ1-1
abundance: few

CDR3aa: CASQGTIETQYF
CDR3nt: TGTGCCAGCCAGGGGACAATTGAGACCCAGTACTTC
d_gene: NA
v_gene: TRBV2
j_gene: TRBJ2-5
abundance: NA

CDR3aa: CSVEGIETGRYGYTF
CDR3nt: TGCAGCGTTGAGGGAATTGAGACAGGGAGATATGGCTACACCTTC
d_gene: TRBD1
v_gene: TRBV29-1
j_gene: TRBJ1-2
abundance: NA

CDR3aa: CSVDLTGPSGNTIYF
CDR3nt: TGCAGCGTGGATCTTACAGGACCATCTGGAAACACCATATATTTT
d_gene: NA
v_gene: TRBV29-1
j_gene: TRBJ1-3
abundance: once

CDR3aa: CATSRDQFQEETQYF
CDR3nt: TGTGCCACCAGCAGAGATCAGTTCCAAGAAGAGACCCAGTACTTC
d_gene: NA
v_gene: TRBV15
j_gene: TRBJ2-5
abundance: NA

CDR3aa: CASSLEGADQPQHF
CDR3nt: TGTGCCAGCAGCTTAGAGGGTGCCGATCAGCCCCAGCATTTT
d_gene: NA
v_gene: TRBV13
j_gene: TRBJ1-5
abundance: once

CDR3aa: CAISETKSGHEQYF
CDR3nt: TGTGCCATCAGTGAGACAAAGAGTGGCCACGAGCAGTACTTC
d_gene: NA
v_gene: TRBV10-3
j_gene: TRBJ2-7
abundance: NA

CDR3aa: CASSVGDRGDEQYF
CDR3nt: TGTGCCAGCAGTGTTGGGGACAGGGGCGACGAGCAGTACTTC
d_gene: TRBD1
v_gene: TRBV2
j_gene: TRBJ2-7
abundance: few

CDR3aa: CASSHPTGENEQFF
CDR3nt: TGTGCCAGCAGCCACCCCACTGGGGAGAATGAGCAGTTCTTC
d_gene: NA
v_gene: TRBV14
j_gene: TRBJ2-1
abundance: few

CDR3aa: CASSLGGALGEQFF
CDR3nt: TGTGCCAGCAGCTTAGGCGGCGCCCTAGGGGAGCAGTTCTTC
d_gene: NA
v_gene: TRBV7-2
j_gene: TRBJ2-1
abundance: NA

CDR3aa: CASSLVDRLSSYEQYF
CDR3nt: TGTGCCAGCAGCTTAGTTGACAGGCTGAGCTCCTACGAGCAGTACTTC
d_gene: NA
v_gene: TRBV7-8
j_gene: TRBJ2-7
abundance: NA

CDR3aa: CAISEGGWNTEAFF
CDR3nt: TGTGCCATCAGTGAAGGGGGTTGGAACACTGAAGCTTTCTTT
d_gene: NA
v_gene: TRBV10-3
j_gene: TRBJ1-1
abundance: NA

CDR3aa: CASTLGDSNQPQHF
CDR3nt: TGTGCCAGCACCCTGGGAGATAGCAATCAGCCCCAGCATTTT
d_gene: NA
v_gene: TRBV5-6
j_gene: TRBJ1-5
abundance: NA

CDR3aa: CASSSSTSGGGETQYF
CDR3nt: TGTGCCAGCAGTTCCTCGACTAGCGGGGGAGGCGAGACCCAGTACTTC
d_gene: TRBD2
v_gene: TRBV6-5
j_gene: TRBJ2-5
abundance: NA

CDR3aa: CASTGTENNEQFF
CDR3nt: TGTGCCAGCACTGGGACAGAAAACAATGAGCAGTTCTTC
d_gene: TRBD1
v_gene: TRBV6-5
j_gene: TRBJ2-1
abundance: once

CDR3aa: CASSWDGTYEQYF
CDR3nt: TGCGCCAGCAGCTGGGACGGGACCTACGAGCAGTACTTC
d_gene: NA
v_gene: TRBV5-1
j_gene: TRBJ2-7
abundance: NA

CDR3aa: CASSPGYPSGTQYF
CDR3nt: TGTGCCAGCAGTCCAGGCTATCCCTCGGGGACCCAGTACTTC
d_gene: NA
v_gene: TRBV25-1
j_gene: TRBJ2-5
abundance: NA

CDR3aa: CSVCNTDRVGETQYF
CDR3nt: TGCAGCGTCTGCAACACGGACAGGGTCGGTGAGACCCAGTACTTC
d_gene: TRBD1
v_gene: TRBV29-1
j_gene: TRBJ2-5
abundance: NA

CDR3aa: CATNMDGETQYF
CDR3nt: TGTGCCACCAACATGGACGGGGAGACCCAGTACTTC
d_gene: NA
v_gene: TRBV6-5
j_gene: TRBJ2-5
abundance: NA

CDR3aa: CASSRRGAAQANYGYTF
CDR3nt: TGTGCCAGCAGCCGCCGGGGGGCCGCCCAGGCGAACTATGGCTACACCTTC
d_gene: NA
v_gene: TRBV7-2
j_gene: TRBJ1-2
abundance: few

CDR3aa: CASSYTGSSYNEQFF
CDR3nt: TGCGCCAGCAGCTATACTGGTAGCTCCTACAATGAGCAGTTCTTC
d_gene: NA
v_gene: TRBV4-1
j_gene: TRBJ2-1
abundance: few

CDR3aa: CASSEPGAFEQYF
CDR3nt: TGCGCCAGCAGTGAGCCGGGGGCGTTCGAGCAGTACTTC
d_gene: NA
v_gene: TRBV10-2
j_gene: TRBJ2-7
abundance: NA

CDR3aa: CASSLVETQYF
CDR3nt: TGTGCCAGCAGCTTAGTTGAGACCCAGTACTTC
d_gene: NA
v_gene: TRBV11-2
j_gene: TRBJ2-5
abundance: NA

CDR3aa: CASSLNPNYEQYF
CDR3nt: TGCGCCAGCAGCTTGAACCCCAACTACGAGCAGTACTTC
d_gene: NA
v_gene: TRBV5-1
j_gene: TRBJ2-7
abundance: NA

CDR3aa: CASSSGTVYEQYF
CDR3nt: TGTGCCAGCAGTTCCGGGACAGTCTACGAGCAGTACTTC
d_gene: TRBD1
v_gene: TRBV6-5
j_gene: TRBJ2-7
abundance: few

CDR3aa: CASNPSNQETQYF
CDR3nt: TGTGCCAGCAACCCTTCGAATCAAGAGACCCAGTACTTC
d_gene: NA
v_gene: TRBV11-2
j_gene: TRBJ2-5
abundance: NA

CDR3aa: CASSGQNYNEQFF
CDR3nt: TGTGCCAGCAGCGGACAGAATTACAATGAGCAGTTCTTC
d_gene: NA
v_gene: TRBV9
j_gene: TRBJ2-1
abundance: NA

CDR3aa: CSVAGQMNTEAFF
CDR3nt: TGCAGCGTTGCGGGACAGATGAACACTGAAGCTTTCTTT
d_gene: TRBD1
v_gene: TRBV29-1
j_gene: TRBJ1-1
abundance: few

CDR3aa: CASSGLAATQYF
CDR3nt: TGTGCCAGCTCCGGACTAGCAGCGACCCAGTACTTC
d_gene: TRBD2
v_gene: TRBV11-2
j_gene: TRBJ2-5
abundance: few

CDR3aa: CASNSHDYEQYF
CDR3nt: TGCGCCAGCAACTCACACGACTACGAGCAGTACTTC
d_gene: NA
v_gene: TRBV5-1
j_gene: TRBJ2-7
abundance: few

CDR3aa: CASDVLNEQFF
CDR3nt: TGTGCCAGCGATGTGTTGAATGAGCAGTTCTTC
d_gene: NA
v_gene: TRBV2
j_gene: TRBJ2-1
abundance: few

CDR3aa: CSVASGNYGYTF
CDR3nt: TGCAGCGTTGCGTCCGGTAACTATGGCTACACCTTC
d_gene: NA
v_gene: TRBV29-1
j_gene: TRBJ1-2
abundance: NA

CDR3aa: CASSLPETYEQYF
CDR3nt: TGTGCCAGCAGCTTACCGGAGACCTACGAGCAGTACTTC
d_gene: NA
v_gene: TRBV5-4
j_gene: TRBJ2-7
abundance: NA

CDR3aa: CASTATGWQETQYF
CDR3nt: TGTGCCAGCACCGCGACAGGATGGCAAGAGACCCAGTACTTC
d_gene: NA
v_gene: TRBV6-6
j_gene: TRBJ2-5
abundance: NA

CDR3aa: CASRLGQGARGYTF
CDR3nt: TGTGCCAGCAGACTGGGACAGGGGGCGCGTGGCTACACCTTC
d_gene: TRBD1
v_gene: TRBV27
j_gene: TRBJ1-2
abundance: NA

CDR3aa: CAIRLDREHSYEQYF
CDR3nt: TGTGCCATCAGACTCGACAGGGAGCACTCCTACGAGCAGTACTTC
d_gene: TRBD1
v_gene: TRBV10-3
j_gene: TRBJ2-7
abundance: few

CDR3aa: CASSLGTGGQETQYF
CDR3nt: TGTGCCAGCAGCTTGGGGACAGGGGGCCAAGAGACCCAGTACTTC
d_gene: TRBD1
v_gene: TRBV5-6
j_gene: TRBJ2-5
abundance: NA

CDR3aa: CASSEGRTGTGYTF
CDR3nt: TGTGCCAGCAGTGAGGGTCGGACAGGGACTGGCTACACCTTC
d_gene: TRBD1
v_gene: TRBV2
j_gene: TRBJ1-2
abundance: NA

CDR3aa: CASSPRDNYVDGYTF
CDR3nt: TGTGCCAGCAGCCCTCGGGACAACTATGTTGATGGCTACACCTTC
d_gene: NA
v_gene: TRBV7-9
j_gene: TRBJ1-2
abundance: few

CDR3aa: CASSLATHEQYF
CDR3nt: TGTGCCAGCAGCTTAGCTACTCACGAGCAGTACTTC
d_gene: NA
v_gene: TRBV7-9
j_gene: TRBJ2-7
abundance: NA

CDR3aa: CASNQGNTEAFF
CDR3nt: TGTGCCAGCAACCAGGGGAACACTGAAGCTTTCTTT
d_gene: NA
v_gene: TRBV6-5
j_gene: TRBJ1-1
abundance: NA

CDR3aa: CASRQGTYEQYF
CDR3nt: TGTGCCAGCAGACAGGGGACCTACGAGCAGTACTTC
d_gene: TRBD1
v_gene: TRBV7-9
j_gene: TRBJ2-7
abundance: NA

CDR3aa: CASSQDVDSNQPQHF
CDR3nt: TGCGCCAGCAGCCAAGATGTCGATAGCAATCAGCCCCAGCATTTT
d_gene: NA
v_gene: TRBV4-3
j_gene: TRBJ1-5
abundance: NA

CDR3aa: CAIRAGGEGTEAFF
CDR3nt: TGTGCCATCAGGGCGGGTGGCGAGGGGACTGAAGCTTTCTTT
d_gene: NA
v_gene: TRBV10-3
j_gene: TRBJ1-1
abundance: NA